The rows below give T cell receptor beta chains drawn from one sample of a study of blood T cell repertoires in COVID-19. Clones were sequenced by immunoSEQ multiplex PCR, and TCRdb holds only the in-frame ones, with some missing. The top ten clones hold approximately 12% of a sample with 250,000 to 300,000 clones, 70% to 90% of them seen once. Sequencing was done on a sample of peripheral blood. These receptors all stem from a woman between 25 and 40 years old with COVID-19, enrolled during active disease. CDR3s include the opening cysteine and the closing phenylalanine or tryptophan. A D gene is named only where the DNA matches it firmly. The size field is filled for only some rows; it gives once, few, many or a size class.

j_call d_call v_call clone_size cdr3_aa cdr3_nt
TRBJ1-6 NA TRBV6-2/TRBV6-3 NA CASSYSGRSVSPLHF TGTGCCAGCAGTTACTCAGGGAGGTCAGTTTCACCCCTCCACTTT
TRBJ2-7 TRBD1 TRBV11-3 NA CASSFVRGRVPRGYEQYF TGTGCCAGCAGCTTTGTCAGGGGGCGTGTTCCCCGAGGCTACGAGCAGTACTTC
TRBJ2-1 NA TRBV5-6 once CASSLGGHLGHNEQFF TGTGCCAGCAGCTTGGGGGGGCATCTCGGGCACAATGAGCAGTTCTTC
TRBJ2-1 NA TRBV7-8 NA CASSLAPSGYNEQFF TGTGCCAGCAGCTTAGCGCCAAGCGGTTACAATGAGCAGTTCTTC
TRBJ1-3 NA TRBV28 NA CASADSSSGNTIYF TGTGCCAGCGCAGACAGCAGCTCTGGAAACACCATATATTTT
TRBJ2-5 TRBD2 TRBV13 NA CASTSRLAGETQYF TGTGCCAGCACCTCACGACTAGCGGGAGAGACCCAGTACTTC
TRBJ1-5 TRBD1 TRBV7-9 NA CASSPRGQGEVQPQHF TGTGCCAGCAGCCCCCGGGGACAGGGAGAGGTTCAGCCCCAGCATTTT
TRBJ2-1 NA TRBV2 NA CASIPRLAGEQFF TGTGCCAGCATTCCAAGACTCGCGGGTGAGCAGTTCTTC
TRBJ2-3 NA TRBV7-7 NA CASSLTEGLVQQYF TGTGCCAGCAGCTTAACGGAGGGACTGGTCCAGCAGTATTTT
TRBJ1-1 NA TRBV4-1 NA CASSLAGPGGMNTEAFF TGCGCCAGCAGCTTGGCGGGCCCCGGAGGAATGAACACTGAAGCTTTCTTT
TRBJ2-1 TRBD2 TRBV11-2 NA CASSPGTTSYNEQFF TGTGCCAGCAGCCCCGGGACTACCTCCTACAATGAGCAGTTCTTC
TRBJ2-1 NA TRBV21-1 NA CASRKAESEQFF TGTGCCAGCAGAAAAGCGGAGAGTGAGCAGTTCTTC
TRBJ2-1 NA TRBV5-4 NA CASSLGVARGLEQFF TGTGCCAGCAGCTTAGGAGTAGCAAGGGGCCTCGAGCAGTTCTTC
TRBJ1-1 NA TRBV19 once CASSISGAGNTEAFF TGTGCCAGTAGTATTAGTGGGGCCGGGAACACTGAAGCTTTCTTT
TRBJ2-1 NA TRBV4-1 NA CASSQGSGPVYNEQFF TGCGCCAGCAGCCAAGGGTCAGGGCCAGTCTACAATGAGCAGTTCTTC
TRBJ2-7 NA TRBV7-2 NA CASSSRSYEQYF TGTGCCAGCAGCTCCAGATCCTACGAGCAGTACTTC
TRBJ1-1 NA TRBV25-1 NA CASTRNTEAFF TGTGCCAGCACCCGGAACACTGAAGCTTTCTTT
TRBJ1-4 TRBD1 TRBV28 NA CASSSLLGQEGEKLFF TGTGCCAGCAGTTCCCTCCTCGGACAGGAAGGCGAAAAACTGTTTTTT
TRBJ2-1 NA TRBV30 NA CAWSGSLEQFF TGTGCCTGGAGTGGGTCGCTAGAGCAGTTCTTC
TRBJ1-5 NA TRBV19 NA CASSIDPAVWDQPQHF TGTGCCAGTAGTATAGATCCAGCGGTTTGGGATCAGCCCCAGCATTTT
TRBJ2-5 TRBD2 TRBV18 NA CASSPWTSGETQYF TGTGCCAGCTCACCCTGGACTAGCGGGGAGACCCAGTACTTC
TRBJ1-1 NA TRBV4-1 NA CASSQGQRAFF TGCGCCAGCAGCCAAGGGCAGCGGGCTTTCTTT
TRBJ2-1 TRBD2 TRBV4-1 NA CASSQAPGTSGGARLNEQFF TGCGCCAGCAGCCAAGCCCCCGGGACTAGCGGGGGGGCTCGTTTAAATGAGCAGTTCTTC
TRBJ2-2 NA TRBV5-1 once CASSRGLLLNTGELFF TGCGCCAGCAGCCGGGGACTCCTTCTCAACACCGGGGAGCTGTTTTTT
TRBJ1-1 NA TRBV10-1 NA CASSETRLNEAFF TGCGCCAGCAGTGAGACACGATTAAATGAAGCTTTCTTT
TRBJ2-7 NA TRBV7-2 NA CASSLVWHEQYF TGTGCCAGCAGCTTAGTTTGGCACGAGCAGTACTTC
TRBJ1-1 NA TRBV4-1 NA CASSQEGRDLNTEAFF TGCGCCAGCAGCCAAGAAGGCAGGGATTTGAACACTGAAGCTTTCTTT
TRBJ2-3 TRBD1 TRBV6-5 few CAILDRGEDTQYF TGTGCCATCCTGGACAGGGGGGAAGATACGCAGTATTTT
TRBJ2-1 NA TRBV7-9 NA CASSFPGVSYNEQFF TGTGCCAGCAGCTTTCCCGGGGTCTCCTACAATGAGCAGTTCTTC
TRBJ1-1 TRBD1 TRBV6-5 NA CASRSGTAIPEAFF TGTGCCAGCAGATCCGGGACAGCGATACCTGAAGCTTTCTTT
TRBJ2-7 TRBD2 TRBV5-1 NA CASSFSGGAAYEQYF TGCGCCAGCAGCTTTAGCGGGGGGGCGGCGTACGAGCAGTACTTC
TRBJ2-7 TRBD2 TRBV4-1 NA CASSQALAGSYEQYF TGCGCCAGCAGCCAAGCCCTAGCGGGATCCTACGAGCAGTACTTC